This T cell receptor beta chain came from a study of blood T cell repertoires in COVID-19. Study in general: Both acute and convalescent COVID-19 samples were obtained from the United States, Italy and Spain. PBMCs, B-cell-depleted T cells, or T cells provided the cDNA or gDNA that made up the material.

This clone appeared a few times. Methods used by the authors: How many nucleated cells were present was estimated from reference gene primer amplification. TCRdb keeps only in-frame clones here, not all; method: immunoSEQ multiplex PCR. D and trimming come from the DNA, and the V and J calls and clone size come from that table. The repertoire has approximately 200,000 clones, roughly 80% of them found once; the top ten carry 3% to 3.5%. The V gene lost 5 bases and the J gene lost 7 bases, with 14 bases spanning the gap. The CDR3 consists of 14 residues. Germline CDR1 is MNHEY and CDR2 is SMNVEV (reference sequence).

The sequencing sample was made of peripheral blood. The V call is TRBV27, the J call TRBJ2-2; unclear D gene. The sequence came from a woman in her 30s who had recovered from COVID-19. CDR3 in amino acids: CASSTLGTGGELFF. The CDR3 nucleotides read TGTGCCAGCAGTACCCTAGGTACCGGCGGGGAGCTGTTTTTT.